The sample holds many counts of the clone carrying this T cell receptor (beta chain). The antigen is unknown. The data were taken from a study of T cells in Graves' hyperthyroidism and ophthalmopathy. Findings and limits, study-wide: The model forecast ophthalmopathy, anticipating it by a median around 6.9 months before onset. Most thyroid clonotypes expanded above 0.001 appeared in blood too.

Patients with uncontrolled infections, other autoimmune diseases, pregnancy or lactation were excluded. The V gene end was trimmed by 2 bases and the J gene end by 3 bases; junction bases not matched to a gene: 5. CDR1 and CDR2 from the germline V gene are MNHNY and SVGAGI (reference sequence). The CDR3 covers 16 residues. Amplification of TCR beta CDR3 regions used RNA as the template. TCR CDR3 regions were first amplified by RT-PCR with HTBI primers. Each CDR3 protein is one row after TCRdb ran MiXCR on the multiplex PCR reads. The sample carries hundreds of thousands of distinct CDR3 sequences, around a sixth recorded once.

This chain uses TRBV6-6 with TRBJ2-7, with 12 bases identical to TRBD2. This sequence was found in a woman between 18 and 29 years old with Graves' hyperthyroidism. Input material: blood. As DNA, the CDR3 is TGTGCCAGCAGTTACCGTACTAGCGGGGGGAACTACGAGCAGTACTTC. This translates into CASSYRTSGGNYEQYF.